This T cell receptor (beta chain) was identified during a study of blood T cell repertoires in COVID-19. For the study at large: Both acute and convalescent COVID-19 samples were obtained from the United States, Italy and Spain.

V was clipped by 1 base and J by 8 bases, with 12 bases between them. The CDR3 has 13 amino acids. The V gene's germline CDR1 is SGHRS and CDR2 YFSETQ. As processed by the authors: Reference gene primer amplification gave nucleated cell count estimates. Clones were sequenced by immunoSEQ multiplex PCR, and TCRdb holds only the in-frame ones, with some missing. The D gene and trimming were derived from the DNA, and the V and J assignments and clone size from that table. The data contain about 120,000 clones, around 79% of them singletons. The sample was peripheral blood. The chain employs TRBV5-1 and TRBJ1-2; no definite D call. This sequence originates from a man in his sixties or seventies with acute or convalescent COVID-19. CDR3 sequence: CASSLKGSGGYTF. The CDR3 nucleotides are TGCGCCAGCAGCTTGAAGGGTTCGGGAGGCTACACCTTC.